Presented here are 6 T cell receptor beta chains from one specimen sequenced in a study of vaccination effects on CD4 cells after COVID-19. Once cultured for about 9 days, the cells underwent separation to obtain CD4+ T cells. Of the BNT162b2 and mRNA-1273 vaccines, participants received two doses of one or the other. No antigen has been assigned to these receptors. Repertoires were generated with immunoSEQ multiplex PCR, while TCRdb's copy carries only in-frame clones and drops some. The table lists about 40,000 clones, approximately 70% of them singletons. The source material was CD4+ T cells from PBMCs cultured without peptide, sampled after COVID-19 vaccination. These receptors originate from a human donor who received a COVID-19 vaccine.

The CDR3, as DNA: TGTGCCAGCAGCTCGCAGGGACTAGCGACCGGGGAGCTGTTTTTT. This codes for CASSSQGLATGELFF. The chain couples TRBV7-7 to TRBJ2-2, with 10 bases aligning to TRBD2. Trimming took 4 bases from V and 5 from J; bases not matched to a gene: 4. CDR3 size: 15 residues. Germline assignment: CDR1 SSHAT and CDR2 FNYEAQ (reference sequence). The complete variable domain, with remaining parts taken from reference TRBV7-7 and TRBJ2-2, reads GAGVSQSPRYKVTKRGQDVTLRCDPISSHATLYWYQQALGQGPEFLTYFNYEAQPDKSGLPSDRFSAERPEGSISTLTIQRTEQRDSAMYRCASSSQGLATGELFFGEGSRLTVL.

The rearrangement joins TRBV12-3 or TRBV12-4 to TRBJ1-6; D is uncertain. The CDR3 has 12 amino acids. The germline V and J ends were trimmed by 3 bases and 7 bases, with 4 bases remaining between them. The CDR3: CASSLSNSPLHF. CDR3 nucleotide sequence: TGTGCCAGCAGTTTGAGCAATTCACCCCTCCACTTT.

The gene calls are TRBV5-1 and TRBJ2-5; 8 nucleotides agree with TRBD1. The CDR3 has 16 residues. The V and J ends lost 0 bases and 4 bases, in that order; junction bases with no gene match: 8. Germline loops: CDR1 SGHRS, CDR2 YFSETQ. The CDR3 protein is CASSLGDRGVGETQYF. CDR3 bases: TGCGCCAGCAGCTTGGGAGACAGGGGAGTGGGAGAGACCCAGTACTTC. Based on the CDR3 plus reference TRBV5-1 and TRBJ2-5, the full variable domain is KAGVTQTPRYLIKTRGQQVTLSCSPISGHRSVSWYQQTPGQGLQFLFEYFSETQRNKGNFPGRFSGRQFSNSRSEMNVSTLELGDSALYLCASSLGDRGVGETQYFGPGTRLLVL.

This clone was observed a handful of times. This chain connects TRBV5-4 to TRBJ2-1; perhaps TRBD1 as D (7 bases). The germline CDR1 and CDR2 sequences are SGHNT and YYREEE (reference sequence). V was cut by 3 bases and J by 2 bases, with 12 bases left in between. The length of the CDR3 is 15 residues. The DNA of the CDR3 is TGTGCCAGCAGCTCGACAGGGAGGACCTACAATGAGCAGTTCTTC. Protein sequence: CASSSTGRTYNEQFF.

V and J are TRBV6-5 and TRBJ1-1, with D possibly matching TRBD1 (5 bases). The CDR3 is made up of 10 amino acids. CDR1 MNHEY and CDR2 SVGAGI come from the germline V gene. Trimming removed 6 bases at V and 14 bases at J, with 13 bases between. The CDR3 bases are TGTGCCAGCAGGGGGGAGGGGAACTTCTTT. It yields the protein CASRGEGNFF.

The chain joins TRBV9 to TRBJ1-5; a possible D gene is TRBD1 (5 bases). This CDR3 is 13 amino acids long. The ends were cut back, 5 bases at V and 2 bases at J, with 8 bases in the middle. CDR1 is SGDLS, CDR2 YYNGEE, per germline. DNA of the CDR3: TGTGCCAGCAGTCCGACAGGCAATCAGCCCCAGCATTTT. Encoded protein: CASSPTGNQPQHF.